These 24 T cell receptor beta chains share one sample of origin, sequenced in a study of low-dose radiotherapy and immunotherapy resistance in tumors. Alpha- and beta-chain coverage of first-strand cDNA came from TRAV- and TRBV-specific primers. TCRs were amplified for 15 to 20 PCR cycles with a constant-region primer and V-primer adapter. TCRdb used MiXCR to reprocess the reads, holding one entry per CDR3 protein. The sample gives about 16,000 distinct CDR3 sequences, 74% of which show up once; about an eighth is in the top ten. The receptor source for this set is a human donor with advanced metastatic prostate, ovarian, gallbladder or colorectal cancer (not recorded which). This table probably holds off-target reads from a library built for another chain.

This chain connects TRBV2 to TRBJ2-7; maybe TRBD1 (6 bases). The V gene's germline CDR1 is SNHLY and CDR2 FYNNEI. Trimming cost V 6 bases and J 2 bases, with 14 bases left between them. The CDR3 totals 14 residues. The CDR3 here is CASSRTGLTYEQYF. For the CDR3, the DNA is TGTGCCAGCAGCCGAACAGGGTTAACCTACGAGCAGTACTTC.

In this sample, this clonotype turned up once. The V call is TRBV5-6, the J call TRBJ2-3; 7 bases match TRBD1. The CDR3 has 15 amino acids. Germline trimming cut 2 bases from V and 6 bases from J; bases unmatched to any gene: 9. CDR1 and CDR2 (germline): SGHDT, YYEEEE. The CDR3 DNA reads TGTGCCAGCAGCTTAGGCAGGGGGTTGGTGGATACGCAGTATTTT. It encodes CASSLGRGLVDTQYF.

J is TRBJ1-4 and V is TRBV28; no reliable D call. CDR3 length: 14 residues. Trimming took 3 bases from V and 11 from J, leaving 16 bases between them. Germline assignment: CDR1 MDHEN and CDR2 SYDVKM. The CDR3, as DNA: TGTGCCAGCAGTTTGACATCCCTCGCCGTCAAACTGTTTTTT. This codes for CASSLTSLAVKLFF.

This clonotype came up a few times. The chain combines TRBV12-3 or TRBV12-4 with TRBJ1-1; D is ambiguous. The CDR3 extends over 14 amino acids. Trimming took 6 bases from V and 0 from J, leaving 11 bases between them. The CDR3 loop is CASRIGRMNTEAFF. CDR3 nucleotides: TGTGCCAGCAGGATTGGACGGATGAACACTGAAGCTTTCTTT.

The chain is built from TRBV29-1 and TRBJ2-1; D unresolved. The length of the CDR3 is 11 residues. Germline V CDR1 and CDR2: SQVTM, ANQGSEA. As DNA, the CDR3 is TGCGGCTATCCCAACTACAATGAGCAGTTCTTC. Amino acid sequence: CGYPNYNEQFF.

The chain is built from TRBV6-1 and TRBJ1-5; D is possibly TRBD1 (5 bases). Germline CDR1 and CDR2: MNHNS and SASEGT. V lost 7 bases and J 2 bases, leaving 18 bases between the germline ends. The CDR3 covers 16 residues. The CDR3 region has the DNA TGTGCCAGCACCTCCCGACCAGGGACTGGCAATCAGCCCCAGCATTTT. Its translation: CASTSRPGTGNQPQHF.

The CDR3 loop reads CASSQDQREWYNEQFF. CDR3 in DNA: TGTGCCAGCAGCCAAGATCAGCGGGAGTGGTACAATGAGCAGTTCTTC. The V call is TRBV14, the J call TRBJ2-1; TRBD2 agrees at 8 bases. In germline, CDR1 is SGHDN, CDR2 FVKESK. CDR3 length: 16 residues. The V segment lost 0 bases and the J segment 4 bases; nucleotides outside the gene matches: 5.

The V and J genes are TRBV12-3 or TRBV12-4 and TRBJ2-3; TRBD2 matches at 8 bases. Losses at the gene ends were 5 bases for V and 0 bases for J; bases not matched to a gene: 7. The CDR3 sequence is 16 residues long. This CDR3 is CASSPLAGPSTDTQYF. The CDR3 coding sequence is TGTGCCAGCAGTCCGCTAGCGGGTCCGAGCACAGATACGCAGTATTTT.

This clonotype has a single count. The chain has TRBV5-1 and TRBJ2-7; 13 nucleotides line up with TRBD2. The CDR3 sequence is 15 residues long. J was trimmed by 12 bases and V by 0 bases; bases with no gene match: 9. Germline V lookup: CDR1 SGHRS, CDR2 YFSETQ. As DNA, the CDR3 is TGCGCCAGCAGCTTGGCTGGGACTAGCGGGGAGGAATCGTACTTC. Translating gives CASSLAGTSGEESYF.

This chain connects TRBV12-3 or TRBV12-4 to TRBJ1-2; tentatively, D is TRBD1 (6 bases). The length of the CDR3 is 14 residues. The V gene lost 6 bases and the J gene lost 2 bases, with 13 bases spanning the gap. Here the CDR3 reads CASSSWGANYGYTF. The CDR3 region has the DNA TGTGCCAGCAGCTCGTGGGGGGCAAACTATGGCTACACCTTC.

This clonotype was counted between two and nine times. The chain uses TRBV4-3 and TRBJ1-5, with a possible D match to TRBD1 (6 bases). The CDR3 length is 16 residues. Germline lookup yields CDR1 LGHNA and CDR2 YSLEER. Trimming left V 0 bases short and J 7 bases short, with 16 bases between. CDR3 in amino acids: CASSQDLAGAEQPQHF. DNA for the CDR3: TGCGCCAGCAGCCAAGATCTGGCAGGGGCGGAACAGCCCCAGCATTTT.

The V call is TRBV5-6, the J call TRBJ2-1; no definite D call. The CDR3 totals 12 residues. The V gene's germline CDR1 is SGHDT and CDR2 YYEEEE. V lost 2 bases and J lost 10, with 10 bases in between. The CDR3 DNA reads as TGTGCCAGCAGCTTCCAGTCCGGGGAGCAGTTCTTC. Protein sequence: CASSFQSGEQFF.

The rearrangement joins TRBV6-6 to TRBJ2-7; D may be TRBD1 or TRBD2 (5 bases each). The CDR3 is 16 residues long. The germline V and J ends were trimmed by 5 bases and 3 bases, with 20 bases remaining between them. Looked up from germline, CDR1 is MNHNY and CDR2 is SVGAGI (reference sequence). CDR3 amino acids: CASSSRGAGADYEQYF. CDR3 sequence (DNA): TGTGCCAGCAGTAGTCGGGGAGCTGGGGCGGACTACGAGCAGTACTTC.

The chain links TRBV19 to TRBJ2-3, with TRBD2 matching 8 bases. The CDR3 sequence is 16 residues long. Looked up from germline, CDR1 is LNHDA and CDR2 is SQIVND (reference sequence). Trimming took 4 bases from V and 3 from J; bases not matched to a gene: 9. The CDR3 reads CASSKIAGTRTDTQYF. DNA for the CDR3: TGTGCCAGTAGTAAAATAGCGGGAACGAGGACAGATACGCAGTATTTT.

The chain combines TRBV20-1 with TRBJ1-2; TRBD1 matches at 7 bases. The CDR3 totals 13 residues. Germline V gene sequence: CDR1 DFQATT, CDR2 SNEGSKA (reference sequence). V was pared by 6 bases and J by 2 bases, with 6 bases of the junction left unmatched. CDR3 sequence (DNA): TGCAGTGCGTCGGACAGGCGGAACTATGGCTACACCTTC. This encodes CSASDRRNYGYTF.

J is TRBJ1-5 and V is TRBV2, with a tentative D call TRBD1 (6 bases). V was clipped by 3 bases and J by 6 bases, with 9 bases between them. CDR1 and CDR2 from the germline V gene are SNHLY and FYNNEI. CDR3 length: 13 amino acids. This CDR3 reads CASSEEGGQPQHF. The CDR3 DNA reads TGTGCCAGCAGTGAGGAGGGGGGTCAGCCCCAGCATTTT.

The CDR3 DNA follows: TGTGCCAGCCTTTCGCCCTATGGCTACACCTTC. The encoded protein is CASLSPYGYTF. The chain recombines TRBV6-5 with TRBJ1-2; D not resolved. This CDR3 spans 11 amino acids. Per the germline V gene, CDR1 is MNHEY and CDR2 is SVGAGI. Trimming shortened V by 8 bases and J by 4 bases, and 8 bases separated the two germline ends.

This chain uses TRBV11-3 with TRBJ2-1; TRBD2 agrees at 8 bases. The CDR3 runs to 17 residues. V lost 5 bases, J lost 1 base, and 10 bases stayed unmatched. Germline V gives CDR1 SGHNT, CDR2 YENEEA. The CDR3 loop is CASSLRGIAGSYNEQFF. CDR3 DNA: TGTGCCAGCAGCCTCCGGGGGATAGCGGGGTCCTACAATGAGCAGTTCTTC. Full variable domain (outside the CDR3, taken from reference TRBV11-3 and TRBJ2-1): EAGVVQSPRYKIIEKKQPVAFWCNPISGHNTLYWYLQNLGQGPELLIRYENEEAVDDSQLPKDRFSAERLKGVDSTLKIQPAELGDSAVYLCASSLRGIAGSYNEQFFGPGTRLTVL.

V gene TRBV10-3 combines with J gene TRBJ1-1; D not certain. Germline CDR1 reads ENHRY; CDR2 reads SYGVKD. V lost 4 bases to trimming and J lost 8 bases, with 11 bases between them. This CDR3 has 12 amino acids. The CDR3 coding sequence is TGTGCCATCAGTGTGAATGCCGAGGAAGCTTTCTTT. Its protein is CAISVNAEEAFF.

This chain links TRBV18 with TRBJ2-7; D unresolved. CDR1 is KGHSH and CDR2 is LQKENI in the germline V gene. CDR3 length equals 14 residues. Trimming left V 1 base short and J 6 bases short, with 13 bases between. The DNA of the CDR3 is TGTGCCAGCTCACCACGGTCCGGATGGGGCGAGCAGTACTTC. Amino acids: CASSPRSGWGEQYF. The full variable domain, completed using reference TRBV18 and TRBJ2-7, is NAGVMQNPRHLVRRRGQEARLRCSPMKGHSHVYWYRQLPEEGLKFMVYLQKENIIDESGMPKERFSAEFPKEGPSILRIQQVVRGDSAAYFCASSPRSGWGEQYFGPGTRLTVT.

This rearrangement joins TRBV19 to TRBJ2-1, with a possible D match to TRBD1 (5 bases). CDR3 length: 16 amino acids. V was shortened by 10 bases and J by 2 bases, with 21 bases between the two germline ends. Germline CDR1 and CDR2: LNHDA and SQIVND (reference sequence). The CDR3 DNA reads as TGTGCCATCTCCCCGGACATCCTCATGGCCTACAATGAGCAGTTCTTC. It specifies CAISPDILMAYNEQFF.

Regarding this clonotype: An end of the junction differs from the germline gene, which may be a read error. The rearrangement joins TRBV6-2 or TRBV6-3 to TRBJ1-5; possible D gene TRBD1, 5 bases. Germline V CDR1 and CDR2: MNHEY, SVGEGT. This CDR3 contains 12 residues. CDR3 region: CASSDEPGRHNF. DNA of the CDR3: TGTGCCAGCAGTGACGAACCGGGACGGCATAATTTT.

This sequence joins TRBV12-3 or TRBV12-4 and TRBJ1-5; D uncertain. The CDR3 spans 15 residues. With 7 bases removed from V and 2 bases from J, the gap between germline ends came to 15 bases. CDR3 nucleotide sequence: TGTGCCAGCACCGAGGGAGCTAGGGGCAATCAGCCCCAGCATTTT. Translated, it gives CASTEGARGNQPQHF.

V and J are TRBV6-5 and TRBJ1-2, with a possible D match to TRBD1 (6 bases). V was clipped by 0 bases and J by 7 bases, with 12 bases between them. The CDR3 has 14 amino acids. Germline V gene lookup returns CDR1 MNHEY and CDR2 SVGAGI. CDR3 loop: CASSYSRGSSGYTF. The DNA for the CDR3 is TGTGCCAGCAGTTACTCCAGGGGTTCTAGTGGCTACACCTTC.